Sequencing of this T cell receptor (beta chain) was carried out in a study of blood T cells in healthy people across ages. Per the germline V gene, CDR1 is SGHRS and CDR2 is YFSETQ. This CDR3 is built from 13 residues. Deletions cut 4 bases from V and 4 bases from J, with 11 bases between. Using a J-beta primer mix together with a sample-barcoded 5' primer, a second PCR was run for about 6 to 12 cycles. MiXCR, applied by TCRdb to the 5' RACE reads, yields one record per CDR3 protein. The data hold 700,000 to 900,000 distinct CDR3 sequences, with about 55% observed a single time. Healthy individuals of Caucasian origin from Russia, aged about 6 to 100, served as donors.

This clonotype was sampled from a man at least 80 years old in good health. This chain links TRBV5-1 with TRBJ1-2, with D perhaps TRBD1 (5 bases). Sequencing was done on a sample of blood. The chain's CDR3 is CASSPGRLYGYTF. The CDR3 bases are TGCGCCAGCAGCCCGGGACGGCTCTATGGCTACACCTTC. The whole variable domain, remainder taken from reference TRBV5-1 and TRBJ1-2, is KAGVTQTPRYLIKTRGQQVTLSCSPISGHRSVSWYQQTPGQGLQFLFEYFSETQRNKGNFPGRFSGRQFSNSRSEMNVSTLELGDSALYLCASSPGRLYGYTFGSGTRLTVV.